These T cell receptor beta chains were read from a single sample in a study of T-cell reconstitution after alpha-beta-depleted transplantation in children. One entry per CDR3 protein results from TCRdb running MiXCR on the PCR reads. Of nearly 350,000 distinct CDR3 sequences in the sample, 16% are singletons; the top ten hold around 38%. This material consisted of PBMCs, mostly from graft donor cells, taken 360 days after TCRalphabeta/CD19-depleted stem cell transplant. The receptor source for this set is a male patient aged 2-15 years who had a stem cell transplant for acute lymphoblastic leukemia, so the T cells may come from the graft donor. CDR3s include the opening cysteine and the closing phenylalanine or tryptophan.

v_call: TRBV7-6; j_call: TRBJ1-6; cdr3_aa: CASSPRTVPNSPLHF
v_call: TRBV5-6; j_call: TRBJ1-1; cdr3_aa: CASSLPRNTEAFF
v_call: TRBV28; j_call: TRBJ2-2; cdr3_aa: CASSTGQGNTGELFF
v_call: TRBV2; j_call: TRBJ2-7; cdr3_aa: CASGGTTSSYEQYF
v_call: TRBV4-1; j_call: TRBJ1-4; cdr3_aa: CASSQSQGDEKLFF
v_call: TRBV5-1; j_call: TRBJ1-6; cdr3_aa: CASSLDPGLRTSPLHF
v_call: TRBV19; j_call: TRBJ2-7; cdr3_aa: CASSLTGIPTYYEQYF
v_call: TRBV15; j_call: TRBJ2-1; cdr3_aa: CATSRDLGPAEQFF
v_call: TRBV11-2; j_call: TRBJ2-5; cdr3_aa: CASSLEWGQGETQYF
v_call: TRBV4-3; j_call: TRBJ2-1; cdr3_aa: CASSQDLGPTNEQFF
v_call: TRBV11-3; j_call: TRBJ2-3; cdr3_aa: CASSLGLPSTDTQYF
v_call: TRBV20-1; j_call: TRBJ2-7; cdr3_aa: CSARDRVHPSSSYEQYF
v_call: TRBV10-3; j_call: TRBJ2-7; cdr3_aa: CAIGAASEYEQYF
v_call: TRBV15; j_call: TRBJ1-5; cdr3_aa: CATSRGYQPQHF
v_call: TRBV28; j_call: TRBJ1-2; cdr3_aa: CASSDDRAAYGYTF
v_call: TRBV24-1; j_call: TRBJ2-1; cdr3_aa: CATSDSLTGTHEQFF
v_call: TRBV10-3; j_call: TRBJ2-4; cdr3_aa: CATGATGENIQYF
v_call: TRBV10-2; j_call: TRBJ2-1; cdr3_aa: CASSNSGAYNEQFF
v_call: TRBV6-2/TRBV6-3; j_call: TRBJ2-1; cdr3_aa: CASTPLGGNEQFF
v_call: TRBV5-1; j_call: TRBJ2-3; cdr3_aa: CASSSGPNTDTQYF
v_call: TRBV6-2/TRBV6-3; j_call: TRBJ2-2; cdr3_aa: CASRTSGAGNTGELFF
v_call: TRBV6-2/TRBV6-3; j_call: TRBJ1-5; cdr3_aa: CASSYDVVLYSNQPQHF
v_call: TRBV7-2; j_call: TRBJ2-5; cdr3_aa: CASSFNRGSGETQYF
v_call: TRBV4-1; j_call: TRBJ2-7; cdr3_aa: CASSQGDVEGYEQYF
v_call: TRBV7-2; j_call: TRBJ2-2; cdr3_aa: CASRPLAGPNTGELFF
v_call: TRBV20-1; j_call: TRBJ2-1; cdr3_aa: CSAPTGYWGNEQFF
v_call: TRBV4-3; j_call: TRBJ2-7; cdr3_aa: CASSQDRRLAPYEQYF
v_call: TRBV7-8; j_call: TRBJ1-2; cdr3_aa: CASSPNTGGYGYTF
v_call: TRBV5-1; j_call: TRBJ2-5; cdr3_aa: CASCGLAGVETQYF
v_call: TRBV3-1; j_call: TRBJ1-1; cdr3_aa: CASSQTMNTEAFF
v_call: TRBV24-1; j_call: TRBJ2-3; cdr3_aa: CATSDLWSSGTDTQYF
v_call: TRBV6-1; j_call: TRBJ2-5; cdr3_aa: CATLALRQFQETQYF
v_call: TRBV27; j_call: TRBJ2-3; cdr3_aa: CASSNLLAGVLTDTQYF
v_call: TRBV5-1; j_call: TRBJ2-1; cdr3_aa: CASRLTSGRFYEQFF
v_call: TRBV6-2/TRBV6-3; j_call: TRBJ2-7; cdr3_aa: CASSRFWAGSLHYEQYF